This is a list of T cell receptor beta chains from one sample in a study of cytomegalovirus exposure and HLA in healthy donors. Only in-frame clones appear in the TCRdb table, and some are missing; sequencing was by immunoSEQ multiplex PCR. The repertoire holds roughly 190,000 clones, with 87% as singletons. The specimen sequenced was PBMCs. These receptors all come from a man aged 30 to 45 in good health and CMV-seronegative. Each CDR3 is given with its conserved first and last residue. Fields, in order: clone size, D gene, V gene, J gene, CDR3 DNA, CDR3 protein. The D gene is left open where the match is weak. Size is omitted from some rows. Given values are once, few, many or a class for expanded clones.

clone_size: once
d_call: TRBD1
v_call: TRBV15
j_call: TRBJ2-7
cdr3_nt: TGTGCCACCAGCAGATTACAGGGGCCCTACGAGCAGTACTTC
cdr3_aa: CATSRLQGPYEQYF

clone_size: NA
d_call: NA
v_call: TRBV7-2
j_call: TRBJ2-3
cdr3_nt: TGTGCCAGCAGCCCTTTTGCGCGCACAGATACGCAGTATTTT
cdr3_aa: CASSPFARTDTQYF

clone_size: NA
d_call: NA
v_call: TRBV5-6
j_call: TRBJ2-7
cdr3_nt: TGTGCCAGCAGCATAACAGACGTTGTCTACGAGCAGTACTTC
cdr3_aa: CASSITDVVYEQYF

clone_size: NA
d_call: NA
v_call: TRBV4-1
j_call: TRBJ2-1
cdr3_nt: TGCGCCAGCAGCCAAGCAAGGAGCTCCTACAATGAGCAGTTCTTC
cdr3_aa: CASSQARSSYNEQFF

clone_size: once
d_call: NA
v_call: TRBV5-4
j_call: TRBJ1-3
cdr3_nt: TGTGCCAGCAGCTTGGCGGGGGGGACGATCGGAAACACCATATATTTT
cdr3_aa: CASSLAGGTIGNTIYF

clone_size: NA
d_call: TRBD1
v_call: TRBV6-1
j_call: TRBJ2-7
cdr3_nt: TGTGCCAGCGTCTGGGACAGGCTCTACGAGCAGTACTTC
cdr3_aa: CASVWDRLYEQYF

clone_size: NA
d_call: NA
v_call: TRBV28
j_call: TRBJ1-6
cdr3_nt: TGTGCCAGCAGTTTCAGCTCCTATAATTCACCCCTCCACTTT
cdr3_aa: CASSFSSYNSPLHF

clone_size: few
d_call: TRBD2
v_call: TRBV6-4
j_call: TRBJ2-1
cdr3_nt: TGTGCCAGCAGTCCCGTTACTAGCGGGGCCTACAATGAGCAGTTCTTC
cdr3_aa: CASSPVTSGAYNEQFF

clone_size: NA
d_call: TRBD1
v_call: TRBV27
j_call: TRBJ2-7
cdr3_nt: TGTGCCAGCAGCTGGACAGGGGACCCAAACTACGAGCAGTACTTC
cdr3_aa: CASSWTGDPNYEQYF

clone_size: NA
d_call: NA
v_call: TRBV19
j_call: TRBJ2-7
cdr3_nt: TGTGCCAGTAGTATCGGGACACCTTCCTACGAGCAGTACTTC
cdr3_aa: CASSIGTPSYEQYF

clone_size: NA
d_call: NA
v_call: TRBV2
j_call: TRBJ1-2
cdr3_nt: TGTGCCAGCAGTGACGGCCCTAGATATGGCTACACCTTC
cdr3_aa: CASSDGPRYGYTF

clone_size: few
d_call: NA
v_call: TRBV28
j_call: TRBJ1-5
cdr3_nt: TGTGCCAGCAGTAAGCAGGGCTGGGGCAATCAGCCCCAGCATTTT
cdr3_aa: CASSKQGWGNQPQHF

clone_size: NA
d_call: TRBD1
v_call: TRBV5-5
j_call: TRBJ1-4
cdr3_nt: TGTGCCAGCAGCTTGGGTGGGACAGGGGGCAGGCAACTGTTTTTT
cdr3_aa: CASSLGGTGGRQLFF

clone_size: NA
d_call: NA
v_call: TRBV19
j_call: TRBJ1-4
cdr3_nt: TGTGCCAGTAGGACAGAAGGGGATGAAAAACTGTTTTTT
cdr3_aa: CASRTEGDEKLFF

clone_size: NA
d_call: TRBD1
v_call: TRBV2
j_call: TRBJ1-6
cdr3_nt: TGTGCCAGCAGTTCGGGACAGGGCCATTCACCCCTCCACTTT
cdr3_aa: CASSSGQGHSPLHF

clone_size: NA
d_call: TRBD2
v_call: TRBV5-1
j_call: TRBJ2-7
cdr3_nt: TGCGCCAGCAGCCACGGGAGGGGATCAACCAACGAGCAGTACTTC
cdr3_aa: CASSHGRGSTNEQYF

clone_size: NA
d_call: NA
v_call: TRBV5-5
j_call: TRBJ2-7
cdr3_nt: TGTGCCAGCAGCTTTCCAGGGAAGGCCTACGAGCAGTACTTC
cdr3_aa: CASSFPGKAYEQYF

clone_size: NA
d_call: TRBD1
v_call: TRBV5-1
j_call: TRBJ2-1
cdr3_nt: TGCGCCAGCAGCTTTCCCGGGACAGGGCAGAATGAGCAGTTCTTC
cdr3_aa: CASSFPGTGQNEQFF

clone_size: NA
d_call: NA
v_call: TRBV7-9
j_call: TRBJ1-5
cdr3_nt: TGTGCCAGCAGCAGGGGTGGTCTTGGGCAGCCCCAGCATTTT
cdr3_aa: CASSRGGLGQPQHF

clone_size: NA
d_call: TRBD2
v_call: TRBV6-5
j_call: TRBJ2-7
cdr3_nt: TGTGCCAGCAGTGCCCCGGGACTAGCGGACTACGAGCAGTACTTC
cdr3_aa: CASSAPGLADYEQYF

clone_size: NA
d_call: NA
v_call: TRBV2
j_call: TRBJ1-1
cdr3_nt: TGTGCCAGCAGTGAAACCCAGGGAAACACTGAAGCTTTCTTT
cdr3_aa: CASSETQGNTEAFF

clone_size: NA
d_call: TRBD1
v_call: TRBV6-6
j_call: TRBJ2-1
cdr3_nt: TGTGCCAGCAGTTATCACGACAGGGATGAGCAGTTCTTC
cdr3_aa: CASSYHDRDEQFF